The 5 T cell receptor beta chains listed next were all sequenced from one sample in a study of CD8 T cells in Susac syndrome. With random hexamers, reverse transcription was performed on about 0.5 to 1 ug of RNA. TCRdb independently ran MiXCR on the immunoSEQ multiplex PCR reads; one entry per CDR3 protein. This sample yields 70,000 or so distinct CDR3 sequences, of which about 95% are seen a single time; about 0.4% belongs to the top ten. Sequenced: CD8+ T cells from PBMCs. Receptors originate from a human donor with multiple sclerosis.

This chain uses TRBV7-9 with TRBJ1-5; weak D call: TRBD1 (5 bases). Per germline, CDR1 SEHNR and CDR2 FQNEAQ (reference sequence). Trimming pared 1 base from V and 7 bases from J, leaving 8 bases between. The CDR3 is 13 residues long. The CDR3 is CASSLGGKQPQHF. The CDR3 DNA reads TGTGCCAGCAGCTTAGGGGGGAAACAGCCCCAGCATTTT.

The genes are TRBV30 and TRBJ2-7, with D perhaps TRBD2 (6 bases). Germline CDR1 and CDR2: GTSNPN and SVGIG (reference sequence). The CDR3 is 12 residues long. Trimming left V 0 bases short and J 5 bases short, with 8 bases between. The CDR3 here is CAWSVRRDEQYF. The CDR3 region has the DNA TGTGCCTGGAGTGTACGGAGGGACGAGCAGTACTTC.

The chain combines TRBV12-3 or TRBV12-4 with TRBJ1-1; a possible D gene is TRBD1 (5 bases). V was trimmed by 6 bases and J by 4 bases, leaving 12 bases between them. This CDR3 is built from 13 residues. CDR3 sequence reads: CASSIGGGTEAFF. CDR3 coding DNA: TGTGCCAGCAGCATCGGGGGTGGCACTGAAGCTTTCTTT.

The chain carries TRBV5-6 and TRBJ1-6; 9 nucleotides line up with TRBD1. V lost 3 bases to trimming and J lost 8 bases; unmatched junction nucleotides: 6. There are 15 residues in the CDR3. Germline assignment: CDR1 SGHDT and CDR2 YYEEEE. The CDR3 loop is CASSSGTGPHSPLHF. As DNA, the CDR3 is TGTGCCAGCAGCTCCGGGACAGGGCCACATTCACCCCTCCACTTT.

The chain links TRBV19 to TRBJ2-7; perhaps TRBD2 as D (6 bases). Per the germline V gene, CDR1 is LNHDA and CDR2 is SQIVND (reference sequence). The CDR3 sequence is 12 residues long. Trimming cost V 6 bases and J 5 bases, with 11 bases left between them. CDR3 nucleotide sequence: TGTGCCAGTAGCGGGAGTCGCGACGAGCAGTACTTC. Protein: CASSGSRDEQYF.